This entry lists 15 T cell receptor beta chains sequenced from one sample in a study of blood T cells in healthy people across ages. The second PCR ran 7 to 11 cycles with a sample-barcoded 5' primer and J-beta primers. MiXCR was run by TCRdb on the 5' RACE reads, yielding one entry per CDR3 protein. The sample contains about 1 million distinct CDR3 sequences, more than 40% of which appear only once. The sequencing sample was made of blood. These receptors came from a woman aged 55-69 years in good health.

The chain is built from TRBV3-1 and TRBJ2-7; no clear D. CDR1 is LGHDT, CDR2 YNNKEL, per germline (reference sequence). This CDR3 spans 14 amino acids. Between the trimmed V and J ends, which lost 1 base and 2 bases, there was a span of 9 bases. CDR3 sequence: CASSQGNGPYEQYF. The CDR3 DNA reads as TGTGCCAGCAGCCAAGGAAACGGGCCCTACGAGCAGTACTTC.

The chain combines TRBV7-6 with TRBJ2-6; D not certain. The germline V gene has CDR1 SGHVS and CDR2 FNYEAQ. Between the trimmed V and J ends, which lost 5 bases and 2 bases, there was a span of 10 bases. The CDR3 spans 15 residues. The CDR3 reads CASSQWGPGANVLTF. For the CDR3, the DNA is TGTGCCAGCAGCCAATGGGGTCCTGGGGCCAACGTCCTGACTTTC.

The gene calls are TRBV29-1 and TRBJ2-7; D unresolved. The ends were cut back, 3 bases at V and 3 bases at J, with 12 bases in the middle. This CDR3 comprises 13 residues. CDR1 is SQVTM and CDR2 is ANQGSEA in the germline V gene. Written as DNA, the CDR3 is TGCAGCGTTGAGTGGGGAAACGGCTACGAGCAGTACTTC. It encodes CSVEWGNGYEQYF.

This clonotype occurred a few times. This chain joins TRBV24-1 and TRBJ2-1; TRBD2 matches at 10 bases. This CDR3 is built from 17 residues. The trim removed 0 bases at V and 0 bases at J, leaving 1 base unmatched. Germline assignment: CDR1 KGHDR and CDR2 SFDVKD. CDR3 bases: TGTGCCACCAGTGATTTGCCTAGCGGGAGCTCCTACAATGAGCAGTTCTTC. This codes for CATSDLPSGSSYNEQFF.

The genes are TRBV20-1 and TRBJ1-2; D is possibly TRBD1 (5 bases). Trimming cost V 0 bases and J 2 bases, with 13 bases left between them. Germline V lookup: CDR1 DFQATT, CDR2 SNEGSKA (reference sequence). This CDR3 is built from 15 residues. The CDR3 spells CSARDLGENNYGYTF. The CDR3 nucleotides read TGCAGTGCTAGAGACTTGGGGGAGAACAACTATGGCTACACCTTC.

Written as DNA, the CDR3 is TGTGCCAGCAGCAAAGCGCGGGAGGGGAACACTGAAGCTTTCTTT. It specifies CASSKAREGNTEAFF. This chain uses TRBV21-1 with TRBJ1-1. TRBV21-1 is labeled a pseudogene. This CDR3 has 15 amino acids.

In the case of this clonotype: A much bigger clone sits one base away, suggesting this may be a read error. The chain couples TRBV4-1 to TRBJ2-4; TRBD1 aligns across 9 bases. The DNA end favors TRBJ2-7, so the J call may be wrong. The germline V gene encodes CDR1 MGHRA and CDR2 YSYEKL. The CDR3 length is 16 residues. The CDR3 loop reads CAGSQGSDRGTYEQYF. CDR3 sequence (DNA): TGCGCCGGCAGCCAAGGATCGGACAGGGGAACCTACGAGCAGTACTTC.

The chain combines TRBV9 with TRBJ2-5, with D perhaps TRBD2 (6 bases). The V end was cut by 4 bases, the J end by 1 base, with 14 bases between. Germline values: CDR1 SGDLS, CDR2 YYNGEE. The CDR3 runs 15 residues. The CDR3 nucleotides read TGTGCCAGCAGCTCTACCGCGGGGTTCCAAGAGACCCAGTACTTC. Its protein is CASSSTAGFQETQYF. The full variable domain, in which reference TRBV9 and TRBJ2-5 provide the parts outside the CDR3, is DSGVTQTPKHLITATGQRVTLRCSPRSGDLSVYWYQQSLDQGLQFLIQYYNGEERAKGNILERFSAQQFPDLHSELNLSSLELGDSALYFCASSSTAGFQETQYFGPGTRLLVL.

The J gene is TRBJ2-7, the V gene TRBV6-5, with a weak D call TRBD1 (6 bases). V was pared by 2 bases and J by 2 bases, with 10 bases between. The germline V gene encodes CDR1 MNHEY and CDR2 SVGAGI. This CDR3 spans 14 amino acids. The CDR3 sequence: CASSYAAGAYEQYF. In DNA form, the CDR3 reads TGTGCCAGCAGTTACGCGGCAGGGGCCTACGAGCAGTACTTC.

This clonotype was seen a few times. This chain joins TRBV6-5 and TRBJ1-4; D gene ambiguous. Germline assignment: CDR1 MNHEY and CDR2 SVGAGI. The length of the CDR3 is 16 residues. The CDR3 here is CASTPGRHATNEKLFF. The CDR3 DNA sequence: TGTGCTTCAACCCCCGGGAGACATGCAACTAATGAAAAACTGTTTTTT.

The V gene is TRBV27, the J gene TRBJ2-7; 8 bases fit TRBD2. This CDR3 spans 15 amino acids. V was pared by 1 base and J by 2 bases, with 4 bases of the junction left unmatched. Germline V gives CDR1 MNHEY, CDR2 SMNVEV (reference sequence). CDR3 sequence reads: CASSLYGRAPYEQYF. The CDR3 bases are TGTGCCAGCAGTTTATACGGGAGGGCCCCCTACGAGCAGTACTTC.

The rearrangement links TRBV6-5 to TRBJ2-1; 7 bases line up with TRBD2. CDR1 is MNHEY and CDR2 is SVGAGI in the germline V gene. CDR3 length: 16 amino acids. The junction had 6 bases not matched to a gene; V was cut back by 2 bases and J by 2 bases. CDR3 in amino acids: CASSYGLADPYNEQFF. CDR3 nucleotide sequence: TGTGCCAGCAGTTACGGGCTAGCGGACCCCTACAATGAGCAGTTCTTC.

This clonotype was counted between two and nine times. The rearrangement uses TRBV9 and TRBJ2-7, with 9 bases fitting TRBD1. The CDR3 spans 14 residues. With V trimmed by 3 bases and J by 4 bases, 5 bases remained unmatched. From germline, CDR1 is SGDLS and CDR2 YYNGEE. CDR3 region: CASSDGTGRYEQYF. The CDR3 nucleotides are TGTGCCAGCAGCGACGGGACAGGGCGTTACGAGCAGTACTTC.

This clonotype was counted only a few times. V gene TRBV6-2 or TRBV6-3 combines with J gene TRBJ2-1, with TRBD2 matching 10 bases. This CDR3 has 15 amino acids. Trimming removed 2 bases from V and 6 bases from J; junction bases left unmatched: 4. Looked up from germline, CDR1 is MNHEY and CDR2 is SVGEGT. Here the CDR3 reads CASSYGTSELNEQFF. The CDR3 nucleotides are TGTGCCAGCAGTTACGGGACTAGCGAACTCAATGAGCAGTTCTTC.

J is TRBJ2-1 and V is TRBV7-9; 7 bases are a match to TRBD2. This CDR3 has 14 residues. Trimming cost V 5 bases and J 5 bases; bases outside gene matches: 6. Germline V gives CDR1 SEHNR, CDR2 FQNEAQ (reference sequence). Here the CDR3 DNA reads TGTGCCAGCAGCCGGGACTACGTTCACAATGAGCAGTTCTTC. It codes for CASSRDYVHNEQFF.